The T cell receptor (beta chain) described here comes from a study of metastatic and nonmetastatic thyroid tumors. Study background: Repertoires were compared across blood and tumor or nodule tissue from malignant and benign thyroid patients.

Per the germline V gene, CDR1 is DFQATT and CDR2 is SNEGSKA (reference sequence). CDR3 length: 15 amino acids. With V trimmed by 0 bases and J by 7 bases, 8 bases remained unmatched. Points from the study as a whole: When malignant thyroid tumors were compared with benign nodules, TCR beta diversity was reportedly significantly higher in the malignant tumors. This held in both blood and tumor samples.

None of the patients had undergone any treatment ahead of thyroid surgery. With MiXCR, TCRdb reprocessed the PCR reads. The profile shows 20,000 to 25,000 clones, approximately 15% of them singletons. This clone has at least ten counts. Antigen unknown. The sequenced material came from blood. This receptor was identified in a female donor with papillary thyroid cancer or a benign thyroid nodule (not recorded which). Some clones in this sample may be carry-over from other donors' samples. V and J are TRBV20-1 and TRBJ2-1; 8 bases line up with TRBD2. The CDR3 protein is CSARDPGGPGNEQFF. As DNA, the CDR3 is TGCAGTGCTAGAGATCCGGGAGGGCCTGGGAATGAGCAGTTCTTC.